This TCR beta chain was retrieved from a study of cytomegalovirus exposure and HLA in healthy donors. On this clone itself: Its antigen is not known.

Findings and limits, study-wide: Most TCR sequences were rare, but some public TCRs occurred in many donors. It was reportedly the case that the classifier diagnosed cytomegalovirus status with high specificity and sensitivity. According to a subsequent analysis, TCR clusters from the first cohort were inclined to appear together in the 120 validation repertoires. It was 150 or so TCR beta chains that were listed as cytomegalovirus-associated.

The table came from immunoSEQ multiplex PCR; TCRdb's copy has only in-frame clones and leaves some out. The data show almost 75,000 clones, with 85% seen just once and 2.5% to 3% held by the top ten. Germline V gene sequence: CDR1 SGHAT, CDR2 FQNNGV. The CDR3 spans 12 residues. The trim removed 4 bases at V and 7 bases at J, leaving 1 base unmatched. The receptor was isolated from a man aged 30 to 39 in good health and CMV-seronegative. Sequenced input: PBMCs. V and J are TRBV11-2 and TRBJ1-1, with TRBD1 identical over 9 bases. The CDR3 DNA reads TGTGCCAGCAGCTGGGACAGGGATGAAGCTTTCTTT. Its protein product is CASSWDRDEAFF.